These 27 T cell receptor beta chains were sequenced from one sample in a study of blood T cell repertoires in COVID-19. Profiled with immunoSEQ multiplex PCR; TCRdb holds only in-frame clones, not every one. The data hold around 200,000 clones, with roughly 80% observed a single time. Sequencing input: peripheral blood. These receptors were obtained from a human donor in a cohort sampled during active COVID-19.

This clone was seen a single time. V usage is TRBV19 and J usage is TRBJ1-1; 9 bases agree with TRBD1. CDR1 is LNHDA, CDR2 SQIVND, per germline (reference sequence). The CDR3 loop spans 15 amino acids. Unmatched junction bases numbered 10, after V lost 7 bases and J lost 4 bases. CDR3 residues: CASNPDRGSVTEAFF. DNA for the CDR3: TGTGCCAGTAACCCAGACAGGGGGTCGGTCACTGAAGCTTTCTTT.

The chain combines TRBV7-9 with TRBJ1-6; TRBD1 might be the D (6 bases). V was clipped by 3 bases and J by 2 bases, with 17 bases between them. This CDR3 comprises 18 residues. CDR1 and CDR2 (germline): SEHNR, FQNEAQ (reference sequence). The CDR3 here is CASSFLGAGTTYNSPLHF. For the CDR3, the DNA is TGTGCCAGCAGCTTCCTCGGGGCCGGGACAACCTATAATTCACCCCTCCACTTT.

This clone was observed a few times. V usage is TRBV6-6 and J usage is TRBJ2-7; D is unresolved. V gave up 2 bases and J gave up 1 base, with 3 bases separating them. This CDR3 contains 12 residues. CDR1 and CDR2 from the germline V gene are MNHNY and SVGAGI (reference sequence). The chain's CDR3 is CASSYESYEQYF. CDR3 sequence (DNA): TGTGCCAGCAGTTACGAGTCCTACGAGCAGTACTTC.

The V gene is TRBV5-1, the J gene TRBJ2-3; no clear D gene. Trimming removed 1 base from V and 3 bases from J, with 9 bases in between. This CDR3 region has 14 residues. Germline CDR1 and CDR2: SGHRS and YFSETQ. CDR3 nucleotide sequence: TGCGCCAGCAGCTTGTTGGCAACAACAGATACGCAGTATTTT. Amino acids: CASSLLATTDTQYF.

The rearrangement uses TRBV10-1 and TRBJ2-3, with D possibly matching TRBD2 (6 bases). This CDR3 has 13 residues. The germline V gene encodes CDR1 WNHNN and CDR2 SYGVQD (reference sequence). V dropped 4 bases and J dropped 5 bases, with 10 bases sitting between them. The CDR3 loop is CASSGGGKDTQYF. The CDR3 DNA follows: TGCGCCAGCAGTGGCGGAGGGAAAGATACGCAGTATTTT.

V usage is TRBV5-5 and J usage is TRBJ2-7; 7 nucleotides line up with TRBD1. V lost 4 bases, J lost 4 bases, and 8 bases stayed unmatched. Germline values: CDR1 SGHKS, CDR2 YYEKEE (reference sequence). This CDR3 is built from 14 residues. The DNA of the CDR3 is TGTGCCAGCAGCAGGGGACAGAACGATTACGAGCAGTACTTC. This encodes CASSRGQNDYEQYF.

The CDR3: CATSDLGGFRTQYF. CDR3 coding DNA: TGTGCCACCAGTGATTTGGGGGGCTTTAGGACCCAGTACTTC. This chain joins TRBV24-1 and TRBJ2-5; a possible D gene is TRBD1 (6 bases). Per the germline V gene, CDR1 is KGHDR and CDR2 is SFDVKD. Trimming stripped 0 bases from V and 7 bases from J, with 11 bases between. This CDR3 has 14 residues.

The J gene is TRBJ1-5, the V gene TRBV2; D perhaps matches TRBD1 (5 bases). The germline CDR1 and CDR2 sequences are SNHLY and FYNNEI. V was clipped by 7 bases and J by 9 bases, with 19 bases between them. The CDR3 extends over 14 amino acids. DNA for the CDR3: TGTGCCAGCACGGGCAGGGCGGGGTCATGGCCCCAGCATTTT. Translating gives CASTGRAGSWPQHF.

The chain joins TRBV29-1 to TRBJ2-7; D is perhaps TRBD1 (6 bases). V was clipped by 4 bases and J by 0 bases, with 7 bases between them. This CDR3 has 12 amino acids. In germline, CDR1 is SQVTM, CDR2 ANQGSEA. The CDR3 DNA is TGCAGCGTTGGGGACACCTCCTACGAGCAGTACTTC. It yields the protein CSVGDTSYEQYF.

The rearrangement uses TRBV30 and TRBJ2-1; the D is unclear. The V gene lost 1 base and the J gene lost 3 bases, with 10 bases spanning the gap. Germline V gives CDR1 GTSNPN, CDR2 SVGIG (reference sequence). The CDR3 has 14 amino acids. CDR3 sequence reads: CAWSDSPNYNEQFF. The CDR3 bases are TGTGCCTGGAGTGACAGTCCGAACTACAATGAGCAGTTCTTC.

The V and J genes are TRBV6-5 and TRBJ1-2, with 7 bases that match TRBD1. This CDR3 spans 13 amino acids. CDR1 is MNHEY, CDR2 SVGAGI, per germline. The trim removed 4 bases at V and 4 bases at J, leaving 3 bases unmatched. The CDR3 is CASSSGQSYGYTF. The CDR3 DNA reads as TGTGCCAGCAGTTCGGGACAGTCCTATGGCTACACCTTC.

V and J are TRBV20-1 and TRBJ1-4; D is uncertain. V shed 6 bases and J shed 1 base, with 3 bases lying between them. This CDR3 spans 11 amino acids. In germline, CDR1 is DFQATT, CDR2 SNEGSKA (reference sequence). In DNA, the CDR3 is TGCAGTGCCCTAACTAATGAAAAACTGTTTTTT. Translation gives CSALTNEKLFF.

This clone occurred once. Other DNA variants within this sample encode the same CDR3. The J gene is TRBJ1-1, the V gene TRBV6-5; D is undetermined. V lost 5 bases and J lost 5, with 9 bases in between. The CDR3 sequence is 12 residues long. Germline V gene sequence: CDR1 MNHEY, CDR2 SVGAGI. Here the CDR3 reads CASSRTGTEAFF. The CDR3 DNA is TGTGCCAGCAGTCGTACGGGTACTGAAGCTTTCTTT.

The CDR3 region has the DNA TGCGCCAGCACACCCGGCGAAGGGAGCATCTCCACAGATACGCAGTATTTT. It specifies CASTPGEGSISTDTQYF. The V gene is TRBV5-1, the J gene TRBJ2-3, with D possibly matching TRBD2 (5 bases). Germline values: CDR1 SGHRS, CDR2 YFSETQ. This CDR3 is 17 amino acids long. V dropped 6 bases and J dropped 2 bases, with 22 bases sitting between them.

V gene TRBV27 combines with J gene TRBJ1-5, with 12 bases lining up with TRBD1. V lost 2 bases and J lost 4; bases outside the gene matches: 6. Germline loops: CDR1 MNHEY, CDR2 SMNVEV (reference sequence). The CDR3 spans 17 residues. CDR3 sequence: CASSLRDRGLGNQPQHF. The CDR3 DNA follows: TGTGCCAGCAGTTTACGGGACAGGGGGCTTGGGAATCAGCCCCAGCATTTT.

This clone was seen a few times. The V gene is TRBV24-1, the J gene TRBJ1-5; maybe TRBD1 (5 bases). V lost 5 bases to trimming and J lost 3 bases, with 10 bases between them. CDR1 is KGHDR, CDR2 SFDVKD, per germline. This CDR3 has 14 amino acids. The CDR3 sequence: CATSAQAYNQPQHF. The CDR3 DNA sequence: TGTGCCACCAGTGCACAGGCGTACAATCAGCCCCAGCATTTT.

The chain links TRBV6-5 to TRBJ2-7, with D possibly TRBD1 on 5 matching bases. CDR1 MNHEY and CDR2 SVGAGI come from the germline V gene. There are 13 residues in the CDR3. The ends were cut back, 3 bases at V and 2 bases at J, with 8 bases in the middle. The CDR3 protein is CASSYPGTYEQYF. In DNA, the CDR3 is TGTGCCAGCAGTTATCCAGGGACCTACGAGCAGTACTTC.

This clone was recorded once. The chain joins TRBV19 to TRBJ1-1; tentatively, D is TRBD1 (5 bases). Germline assignment: CDR1 LNHDA and CDR2 SQIVND (reference sequence). With 3 bases removed from V and 0 bases from J, the gap between germline ends came to 17 bases. The CDR3 sequence is 17 residues long. The CDR3 region has the DNA TGTGCCAGTAGTATCTCTCAGGGAAGGAAAGTGAACACTGAAGCTTTCTTT. Translating it yields CASSISQGRKVNTEAFF.

The chain employs TRBV4-1 and TRBJ1-4; perhaps TRBD1 as D (5 bases). CDR3 length: 15 amino acids. Germline V gives CDR1 MGHRA, CDR2 YSYEKL. V was clipped by 6 bases and J by 4 bases, with 15 bases between them. The CDR3 spells CASRQTGDGNEKLFF. CDR3 bases: TGCGCCAGCAGGCAAACAGGCGACGGTAATGAAAAACTGTTTTTT.

The gene calls are TRBV1 and TRBJ2-7; the table's D gene call, TRBD2, was not cross checked with the DNA. TRBV1 is termed a pseudogene. This CDR3 has 17 residues. CDR3 amino acids: CTSSQKTGTSGDYEQYF. In DNA form, the CDR3 reads TGCACCAGCAGCCAAAAGACCGGGACTAGCGGGGACTACGAGCAGTACTTC.

The chain joins TRBV6-4 to TRBJ1-5; the match to TRBD1 covers 7 bases. Germline lookup yields CDR1 MRHNA and CDR2 SNTAGT. With V trimmed by 6 bases and J by 1 base, 6 bases remained unmatched. CDR3 length: 15 amino acids. The CDR3 sequence: CASRTTGDSNQPQHF. In DNA, the CDR3 is TGTGCCAGCAGGACAACAGGGGACAGCAATCAGCCCCAGCATTTT.

The chain is built from TRBV18 and TRBJ1-6; 7 nucleotides line up with TRBD1. The CDR3 consists of 15 residues. The ends lost 2 bases at V and 11 bases at J; junction bases unmatched: 9. Germline V gives CDR1 KGHSH, CDR2 LQKENI. The CDR3 reads CASSPTGTEDPPLHF. The CDR3 DNA reads TGTGCCAGCTCACCAACCGGGACAGAGGATCCACCCCTCCACTTT.

The rearrangement joins TRBV4-1 to TRBJ2-3; TRBD2 aligns across 10 bases. The CDR3 spans 17 residues. CDR1 MGHRA and CDR2 YSYEKL come from the germline V gene. J lost 2 bases, V lost 0 bases, and 5 bases had no gene match. CDR3 sequence reads: CASSQEGLAGATDTQYF. CDR3 coding DNA: TGCGCCAGCAGCCAAGAAGGGCTAGCGGGGGCCACAGATACGCAGTATTTT.

The chain links TRBV12-5 to TRBJ2-4, with TRBD1 matching over 11 bases. There are 16 residues in the CDR3. Germline CDR1 reads LGHNT; CDR2 reads FRNRAP. Unmatched junction bases numbered 3, after V lost 3 bases and J lost 2 bases. The CDR3: CASGFGQGATKNIQYF. The CDR3, as DNA: TGTGCTAGTGGTTTTGGACAGGGGGCGACCAAAAACATTCAGTACTTC.

This clone was detected only once. The DNA of the CDR3 is TGCGCCAGCAGTGATAGGAGGGACCACAATGAGCAGTTCTTC. Translation: CASSDRRDHNEQFF. The chain carries TRBV10-1 and TRBJ2-1; tentative D call: TRBD2 (6 bases). V gave up 3 bases and J gave up 5 bases, with 11 bases separating them. This CDR3 contains 14 residues. From germline, CDR1 is WNHNN and CDR2 SYGVQD (reference sequence).

V gene TRBV19 combines with J gene TRBJ1-3; D unclear. Trimming cost V 7 bases and J 0 bases, with 7 bases left between them. CDR1 and CDR2 (germline): LNHDA, SQIVND (reference sequence). This CDR3 is 13 amino acids long. CDR3 in amino acids: CASTDSSGNTIYF. CDR3 in DNA: TGTGCCAGTACCGATAGCTCTGGAAACACCATATATTTT.

The genes are TRBV5-4 and TRBJ1-2, with no clear D. Germline loops: CDR1 SGHNT, CDR2 YYREEE (reference sequence). V gave up 0 bases and J gave up 4 bases, with 7 bases separating them. The CDR3 has 13 amino acids. The CDR3 spells CASSLGQSYGYTF. CDR3 coding DNA: TGTGCCAGCAGCTTGGGACAAAGCTATGGCTACACCTTC.